A selection of T cell receptor beta chains follows, all from one sample in a study of CD8 T cells in ankylosing spondylitis. From the 5' RACE reads, TCRdb called clonotypes with MiXCR, one entry per CDR3 protein. The data contain roughly 230,000 distinct CDR3 sequences, around 8% of them singletons. Sequenced sample: blood, either unsorted or a sorted T cell fraction (not recorded which). These receptors were obtained from a female donor with ankylosing spondylitis or in good health (not recorded which). The CDR3 runs from the conserved cysteine through the conserved F or W. Fields, in order: clone size, V gene, J gene, D gene, CDR3 protein, CDR3 DNA. D genes are given only for firm matches. Not every row has a clone size; where given, it reads once, few, many or a size class.

clone_size: .
v_call: TRBV6-2/TRBV6-3
j_call: TRBJ2-7
d_call: TRBD2
cdr3_aa: CASSCDAGEVSYEQYF
cdr3_nt: TGTGCCAGCAGTTGTGACGCGGGAGAAGTGTCCTACGAGCAGTACTTC

clone_size: many
v_call: TRBV12-3/TRBV12-4
j_call: TRBJ1-2
d_call: .
cdr3_aa: CASSRSLGRRNYGYTF
cdr3_nt: TGTGCCAGCAGCCGCAGTCTGGGACGCCGAAACTATGGCTACACCTTC

clone_size: many
v_call: TRBV21-1
j_call: TRBJ2-1
d_call: .
cdr3_aa: CASSKVGDKVNNEQFF
cdr3_nt: TGTGCCAGCAGCAAGGTGGGGGACAAAGTAAACAATGAGCAGTTCTTC

clone_size: many
v_call: TRBV7-6
j_call: TRBJ1-5
d_call: TRBD1
cdr3_aa: CASSHGAGGFQPQHF
cdr3_nt: TGTGCCAGCAGCCACGGGGCAGGGGGCTTTCAGCCCCAGCATTTT

clone_size: many
v_call: TRBV20-1
j_call: TRBJ2-5
d_call: .
cdr3_aa: CSARFRAGETQYF
cdr3_nt: TGCAGTGCTAGGTTCAGGGCAGGAGAGACCCAGTACTTC

clone_size: .
v_call: TRBV9
j_call: TRBJ2-1
d_call: .
cdr3_aa: CASSGPSSHNEQFF
cdr3_nt: TGTGCCAGCAGCGGACCTAGCAGCCACAATGAGCAGTTCTTC

clone_size: few
v_call: TRBV20-1
j_call: TRBJ2-1
d_call: TRBD2
cdr3_aa: CCASRTSGSIKAGEQFF
cdr3_nt: TGCTGTGCTAGTCGGACTAGCGGGAGTATTAAGGCGGGTGAGCAGTTCTTC

clone_size: many
v_call: TRBV20-1
j_call: TRBJ2-3
d_call: TRBD2
cdr3_aa: CSATPRGAGGTSGRASTDTQYF
cdr3_nt: TGCAGTGCCACCCCCCGCGGAGCAGGGGGGACTAGCGGGAGGGCCTCCACAGATACGCAGTATTTT

clone_size: many
v_call: TRBV25-1
j_call: TRBJ2-7
d_call: .
cdr3_aa: CASSAGGQPEQYF
cdr3_nt: TGTGCCAGCAGCGCCGGGGGGCAACCCGAGCAGTACTTC

clone_size: many
v_call: TRBV20-1
j_call: TRBJ2-3
d_call: TRBD2
cdr3_aa: CSAPTGTSGVIHTDTQYF
cdr3_nt: TGCAGTGCCCCGACCGGGACTAGCGGGGTGATTCACACAGATACGCAGTATTTT

clone_size: few
v_call: TRBV21-1
j_call: TRBJ2-2
d_call: .
cdr3_aa: CASTTRRHSNTWELFF
cdr3_nt: TGTGCCAGCACCACCCGACGACATTCGAACACCTGGGAGCTGTTTTTT

clone_size: .
v_call: TRBV29-1
j_call: TRBJ2-2
d_call: .
cdr3_aa: CSGGQNTGELFF
cdr3_nt: TGCAGCGGGGGGCAGAACACCGGGGAGCTGTTTTTT

clone_size: few
v_call: TRBV11-2
j_call: TRBJ2-3
d_call: .
cdr3_aa: CASSLRGTDTQYF
cdr3_nt: TGTGCCAGCAGCTTAAGGGGAACAGATACGCAGTATTTT

clone_size: many
v_call: TRBV20-1
j_call: TRBJ2-7
d_call: TRBD2
cdr3_aa: CSATSLLRTSGRAEYEQYF
cdr3_nt: TGCAGTGCTACCTCACTTCTCAGGACTAGCGGGAGGGCCGAGTACGAGCAGTACTTC

clone_size: many
v_call: TRBV20-1
j_call: TRBJ2-7
d_call: TRBD2
cdr3_aa: CSARNSGRSSYEQYF
cdr3_nt: TGCAGTGCTAGGAATAGCGGGAGAAGCTCCTACGAGCAGTACTTC

clone_size: many
v_call: TRBV7-3
j_call: TRBJ2-1
d_call: .
cdr3_aa: CASSLDHSYNEQFF
cdr3_nt: TGTGCCAGCAGCTTAGACCACTCCTACAATGAGCAGTTCTTC

clone_size: many
v_call: TRBV4-3
j_call: TRBJ2-3
d_call: TRBD2
cdr3_aa: CASSYSGLADTDTQYF
cdr3_nt: TGCGCCAGCAGCTACAGTGGACTAGCGGATACAGATACGCAGTATTTT

clone_size: many
v_call: TRBV5-1
j_call: TRBJ2-7
d_call: TRBD1
cdr3_aa: CASGRDRGTSEQYF
cdr3_nt: TGCGCCAGCGGCCGGGACAGGGGAACCTCCGAGCAGTACTTC

clone_size: .
v_call: TRBV5-1
j_call: TRBJ2-1
d_call: .
cdr3_aa: CASSLQSPGGNEQFF
cdr3_nt: TGCGCCAGCAGCTTGCAGTCTCCTGGAGGCAATGAGCAGTTCTTC

clone_size: many
v_call: TRBV5-6
j_call: TRBJ1-1
d_call: .
cdr3_aa: CASSFGSIGEGDTEAFF
cdr3_nt: TGTGCCAGCAGCTTTGGTTCAATAGGGGAGGGGGACACTGAAGCTTTCTTT

clone_size: few
v_call: TRBV11-3
j_call: TRBJ1-5
d_call: .
cdr3_aa: CASSYRARPNQPQHF
cdr3_nt: TGTGCCAGCAGCTACAGGGCCCGACCAAATCAGCCCCAGCATTTT

clone_size: many
v_call: TRBV2
j_call: TRBJ2-3
d_call: .
cdr3_aa: CASSQRYTQYF
cdr3_nt: TGTGCCAGCAGCCAGCGGTATACGCAGTATTTT

clone_size: many
v_call: TRBV12-3/TRBV12-4
j_call: TRBJ2-1
d_call: .
cdr3_aa: CASSLTRRGSANNEQFF
cdr3_nt: TGTGCCAGCAGTTTGACGCGTCGGGGGAGCGCTAACAATGAGCAGTTCTTC

clone_size: .
v_call: TRBV20-1
j_call: TRBJ2-3
d_call: TRBD2
cdr3_aa: CSAQPSHSPTSGTDTQYF
cdr3_nt: TGCAGTGCTCAGCCCTCTCATAGCCCAACTAGCGGCACAGATACGCAGTATTTT

clone_size: many
v_call: TRBV24-1
j_call: TRBJ2-3
d_call: TRBD2
cdr3_aa: CAATSGSTDTQYF
cdr3_nt: TGTGCCGCAACTAGCGGGAGCACAGATACGCAGTATTTT

clone_size: many
v_call: TRBV4-3
j_call: TRBJ1-2
d_call: .
cdr3_aa: CASSQDPRGLYGYTF
cdr3_nt: TGCGCCAGCAGCCAAGATCCTCGGGGGCTCTATGGCTACACCTTC

clone_size: .
v_call: TRBV30
j_call: TRBJ1-2
d_call: .
cdr3_aa: CAWSTPPYNGYTF
cdr3_nt: TGTGCCTGGAGTACCCCTCCATATAACGGCTACACCTTC

clone_size: few
v_call: TRBV11-2
j_call: TRBJ1-2
d_call: .
cdr3_aa: CASSVSIRDDYGYTF
cdr3_nt: TGTGCCAGCAGCGTCAGTATCCGGGATGACTATGGCTACACCTTC

clone_size: many
v_call: TRBV5-5
j_call: TRBJ2-2
d_call: TRBD1
cdr3_aa: CASSRTGDTGELFF
cdr3_nt: TGTGCCAGCAGCCGGACAGGGGACACCGGGGAGCTGTTTTTT

clone_size: .
v_call: TRBV7-2
j_call: TRBJ2-2
d_call: TRBD2
cdr3_aa: CASSSVGGTTGELFF
cdr3_nt: TGTGCCAGCAGCTCGGTGGGGGGGACCACCGGGGAGCTGTTTTTT

clone_size: few
v_call: TRBV6-1
j_call: TRBJ1-5
d_call: .
cdr3_aa: CASSPLDSRNQPQHF
cdr3_nt: TGTGCCAGCAGTCCCTTGGACAGTAGAAATCAGCCCCAGCATTTT

clone_size: few
v_call: TRBV28
j_call: TRBJ2-1
d_call: TRBD2
cdr3_aa: CASSRTSGTRGAYNEQFF
cdr3_nt: TGTGCCAGCAGCCGGACTAGCGGGACTAGGGGGGCCTACAATGAGCAGTTCTTC

clone_size: many
v_call: TRBV5-1
j_call: TRBJ1-4
d_call: .
cdr3_aa: CASSPTGISNEKLFF
cdr3_nt: TGCGCCAGCAGCCCTACAGGGATTTCTAATGAAAAACTGTTTTTT

clone_size: many
v_call: TRBV10-3
j_call: TRBJ2-5
d_call: .
cdr3_aa: CAISEFTDSSAQYF
cdr3_nt: TGTGCCATCAGTGAGTTTACCGATTCGAGCGCCCAGTACTTC

clone_size: many
v_call: TRBV10-2
j_call: TRBJ1-2
d_call: .
cdr3_aa: CASSESSLHRSYGYTF
cdr3_nt: TGCGCCAGCAGTGAGTCGAGCCTCCATAGGTCCTATGGCTACACCTTC

clone_size: few
v_call: TRBV6-4
j_call: TRBJ2-3
d_call: .
cdr3_aa: CASSTDGLVTDTQYF
cdr3_nt: TGTGCCAGCAGCACCGACGGACTGGTCACAGATACGCAGTATTTT

clone_size: .
v_call: TRBV7-2
j_call: TRBJ1-4
d_call: .
cdr3_aa: CASSLNRGRKLFF
cdr3_nt: TGTGCCAGCAGTTTGAATAGGGGTCGAAAACTGTTTTTT

clone_size: many
v_call: TRBV24-1
j_call: TRBJ2-5
d_call: .
cdr3_aa: CATSGDRGLQETQYF
cdr3_nt: TGTGCCACCAGCGGGGACCGGGGTCTCCAAGAGACCCAGTACTTC

clone_size: many
v_call: TRBV18
j_call: TRBJ1-6
d_call: .
cdr3_aa: CASSGEGPGDSPLHF
cdr3_nt: TGTGCCAGCTCTGGGGAGGGACCCGGTGATTCACCCCTCCACTTT

clone_size: many
v_call: TRBV6-5
j_call: TRBJ2-1
d_call: .
cdr3_aa: CASSYRGPTNEQFF
cdr3_nt: TGTGCCAGCAGTTATCGCGGACCGACCAATGAGCAGTTCTTC

clone_size: few
v_call: TRBV2
j_call: TRBJ2-5
d_call: TRBD1
cdr3_aa: CASTEGAEETQYF
cdr3_nt: TGTGCCAGCACTGAGGGGGCCGAAGAGACCCAGTACTTC

clone_size: many
v_call: TRBV29-1
j_call: TRBJ2-4
d_call: .
cdr3_aa: CSVVPGQAKNIQYF
cdr3_nt: TGCAGCGTTGTTCCAGGTCAGGCCAAAAACATTCAGTACTTC

clone_size: few
v_call: TRBV3-1
j_call: TRBJ2-1
d_call: TRBD2
cdr3_aa: CASSHTSGGYYNEQFF
cdr3_nt: TGTGCCAGCAGCCATACTAGCGGGGGATACTACAATGAGCAGTTCTTC

clone_size: many
v_call: TRBV20-1
j_call: TRBJ1-1
d_call: TRBD1
cdr3_aa: CSARDMARGFTEAFF
cdr3_nt: TGCAGTGCTAGAGATATGGCCAGGGGGTTCACTGAAGCTTTCTTT

clone_size: many
v_call: TRBV5-1
j_call: TRBJ2-2
d_call: TRBD1
cdr3_aa: CASRRQGAIPGELFF
cdr3_nt: TGCGCCAGCAGGCGACAGGGGGCGATACCCGGGGAGCTGTTTTTT

clone_size: many
v_call: TRBV13
j_call: TRBJ2-1
d_call: .
cdr3_aa: CASSFSLDTDNYNEQFF
cdr3_nt: TGTGCCAGCAGCTTTAGCCTTGACACGGACAATTACAATGAGCAGTTCTTC

clone_size: many
v_call: TRBV6-2/TRBV6-3
j_call: TRBJ2-7
d_call: .
cdr3_aa: CASSYVRFYEQYF
cdr3_nt: TGTGCCAGCAGTTACGTCAGGTTCTACGAGCAGTACTTC

clone_size: many
v_call: TRBV9
j_call: TRBJ2-3
d_call: .
cdr3_aa: CASSVAGRTDTQYF
cdr3_nt: TGTGCCAGCAGCGTAGCTGGGAGGACAGATACGCAGTATTTT

clone_size: many
v_call: TRBV24-1
j_call: TRBJ2-1
d_call: TRBD2
cdr3_aa: CATSDSLLRSGSYNEQFF
cdr3_nt: TGTGCCACCAGTGATTCTCTCCTGAGGAGCGGGAGCTACAATGAGCAGTTCTTC

clone_size: many
v_call: TRBV5-1
j_call: TRBJ2-6
d_call: .
cdr3_aa: CASSLAGVRNSGANVLTF
cdr3_nt: TGCGCCAGCAGCTTGGCCGGGGTTAGGAACTCTGGGGCCAACGTCCTGACTTTC

clone_size: many
v_call: TRBV5-1
j_call: TRBJ2-3
d_call: .
cdr3_aa: CASSFPGGTDTQYF
cdr3_nt: TGCGCCAGCAGCTTCCCGGGGGGCACAGATACGCAGTATTTT

clone_size: few
v_call: TRBV6-2/TRBV6-3
j_call: TRBJ1-5
d_call: .
cdr3_aa: CASSFRQHSNQPQHF
cdr3_nt: TGTGCCAGCAGTTTCAGACAGCATAGCAATCAGCCCCAGCATTTT

clone_size: many
v_call: TRBV5-1
j_call: TRBJ2-3
d_call: TRBD2
cdr3_aa: CASSLLSGRAPDTQYF
cdr3_nt: TGCGCCAGCAGCCTCCTCAGCGGGAGGGCCCCAGATACGCAGTATTTT

clone_size: many
v_call: TRBV6-5
j_call: TRBJ1-3
d_call: TRBD1
cdr3_aa: CASSYGTAGNTIYF
cdr3_nt: TGTGCCAGCAGTTACGGGACAGCTGGAAACACCATATATTTT

clone_size: many
v_call: TRBV20-1
j_call: TRBJ1-1
d_call: .
cdr3_aa: CSARGAGYTEAFF
cdr3_nt: TGCAGTGCTAGAGGCGCAGGGTACACTGAAGCTTTCTTT

clone_size: many
v_call: TRBV4-3
j_call: TRBJ2-1
d_call: TRBD2
cdr3_aa: CASSLGSGRVGEQFF
cdr3_nt: TGCGCCAGCAGCCTTGGCAGCGGGAGAGTCGGTGAGCAGTTCTTC

clone_size: .
v_call: TRBV7-3
j_call: TRBJ2-7
d_call: TRBD1
cdr3_aa: CASRAGTGAYEQYF
cdr3_nt: TGTGCCAGCAGAGCCGGGACAGGGGCCTACGAGCAGTACTTC

clone_size: .
v_call: TRBV20-1
j_call: TRBJ2-3
d_call: .
cdr3_aa: CSVQHASTDTQYF
cdr3_nt: TGCAGTGTGCAACACGCTAGCACAGATACGCAGTATTTT

clone_size: many
v_call: TRBV25-1
j_call: TRBJ2-3
d_call: .
cdr3_aa: CASSSDALDTDTQYF
cdr3_nt: TGTGCCAGCAGTTCGGACGCATTAGACACAGATACGCAGTATTTT